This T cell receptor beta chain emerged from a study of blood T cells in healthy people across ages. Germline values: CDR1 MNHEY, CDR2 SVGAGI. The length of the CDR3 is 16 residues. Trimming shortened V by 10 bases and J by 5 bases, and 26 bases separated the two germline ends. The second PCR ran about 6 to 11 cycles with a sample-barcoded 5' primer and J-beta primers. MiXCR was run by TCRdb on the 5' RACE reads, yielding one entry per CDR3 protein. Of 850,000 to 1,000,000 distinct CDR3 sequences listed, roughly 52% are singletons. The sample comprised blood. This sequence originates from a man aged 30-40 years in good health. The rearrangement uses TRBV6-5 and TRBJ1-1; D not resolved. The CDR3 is CATTVTTGVTGTEAFF. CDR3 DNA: TGTGCCACCACAGTTACTACGGGAGTAACGGGTACTGAAGCTTTCTTT.